The 28 T cell receptor beta chains listed next were all sequenced from one sample in a study of blood T cell repertoires in COVID-19. Clones were sequenced by immunoSEQ multiplex PCR, and TCRdb holds only the in-frame ones, with some missing. Here the sample spans under 50,000 clones, roughly 93% being singletons. Material: peripheral blood. Source of these receptors: a man between 60 and 75 years old with COVID-19, enrolled during active disease.

The chain links TRBV27 to TRBJ1-5; 7 positions agree with TRBD1. Germline V gene lookup returns CDR1 MNHEY and CDR2 SMNVEV (reference sequence). This CDR3 has 15 amino acids. The trim removed 6 bases at V and 4 bases at J, leaving 9 bases unmatched. DNA for the CDR3: TGTGCCAGCAGCTCCTCAGGGGGTGGGAATCAGCCCCAGCATTTT. Amino acids: CASSSSGGGNQPQHF.

V and J are TRBV12-3 or TRBV12-4 and TRBJ1-1, with a tentative D call TRBD1 (5 bases). This CDR3 is 12 amino acids long. V lost 6 bases and J 8 bases, leaving 13 bases between the germline ends. The CDR3 nucleotides are TGTGCCAGCAGGCCGATGGGACTCGAAGCTTTCTTT. The encoded protein is CASRPMGLEAFF.

The rearrangement joins TRBV2 to TRBJ1-1, with 8 bases fitting TRBD1. V lost 7 bases to trimming and J lost 1 base; unmatched junction nucleotides: 5. The CDR3 has 14 amino acids. Germline assignment: CDR1 SNHLY and CDR2 FYNNEI. The CDR3 protein is CASTRDRSNTEAFF. In nucleotides, the CDR3 is TGTGCCAGCACTCGGGACAGGTCGAACACTGAAGCTTTCTTT.

This clone was found once. This rearrangement joins TRBV30 to TRBJ2-7, with 11 positions matching TRBD2. This CDR3 is built from 14 residues. Germline CDR1 is GTSNPN and CDR2 is SVGIG (reference sequence). Trimming cost V 4 bases and J 7 bases; bases outside gene matches: 9. This chain's CDR3 is CAWTRLAGRREQYF. The CDR3 nucleotides read TGTGCCTGGACGCGACTAGCGGGGAGGAGGGAGCAGTACTTC.

About this clone: Germline and junction disagree at one end, which may indicate a read error. CDR3 region: CASGFTENTEAFF. In DNA form, the CDR3 reads TGTGCCAGCGGCTTTACAGAGAACACTGAAGCTTTCTTT. The rearrangement joins TRBV5-6 to TRBJ1-1; no clear D. The CDR3 extends over 13 amino acids. CDR1 is SGHDT, CDR2 YYEEEE, per germline.

DNA of the CDR3: TGTGCCAGCAGCTCAAGCGGGAGCCCCTACGAGCAGTACTTC. Translation gives CASSSSGSPYEQYF. V usage is TRBV7-3 and J usage is TRBJ2-7, with 8 bases lining up with TRBD2. CDR1 SGHTA and CDR2 FQGTGA come from the germline V gene. V shed 4 bases and J 2 bases; nucleotides not matched to a gene: 4. This CDR3 has 14 amino acids.

The J gene is TRBJ2-2, the V gene TRBV9, with 8 bases aligning to TRBD1. V lost 0 bases, J lost 6 bases, and 13 bases stayed unmatched. The CDR3 covers 18 residues. Germline V gene data show CDR1 as SGDLS and CDR2 as YYNGEE. CDR3 residues: CASSVDPTTGAYAGELFF. CDR3 bases: TGTGCCAGCAGCGTAGACCCGACGACAGGGGCTTACGCCGGGGAGCTGTTTTTT.

The rearrangement links TRBV7-3 to TRBJ2-7; 11 bases agree with TRBD2. CDR3 length: 16 amino acids. Germline lookup yields CDR1 SGHTA and CDR2 FQGTGA. The junction had 8 bases not matched to a gene; V was cut back by 5 bases and J by 2 bases. The CDR3 loop is CASSPDSGGAAYEQYF. The CDR3 region has the DNA TGTGCCAGCAGCCCAGATAGCGGGGGGGCCGCCTACGAGCAGTACTTC.

The genes are TRBV6-2 or TRBV6-3 and TRBJ1-5; D possibly corresponds to TRBD1 (6 bases). Trimming stripped 6 bases from V and 2 bases from J, with 29 bases between. There are 20 residues in the CDR3. Germline V gene data show CDR1 as MNHEY and CDR2 as SVGEGT. CDR3 in DNA: TGTGCCAGCAGCGACATCCCGAGGGGGGGAATTTATAGAGGCAATCAGCCCCAGCATTTT. Residues: CASSDIPRGGIYRGNQPQHF.

The chain has TRBV7-3 and TRBJ1-2; 7 bases agree with TRBD1. Looked up from germline, CDR1 is SGHTA and CDR2 is FQGTGA. Trimming removed 5 bases from V and 4 bases from J; junction bases left unmatched: 4. This CDR3 spans 13 amino acids. The DNA of the CDR3 is TGTGCCAGCAGCCGGGACAGCACCTATGGCTACACCTTC. As protein: CASSRDSTYGYTF.

This chain joins TRBV2 and TRBJ1-2; TRBD1 might be the D (5 bases). The CDR3 sequence is 14 residues long. The V end was cut by 6 bases, the J end by 5 bases, with 16 bases between. In germline, CDR1 is SNHLY, CDR2 FYNNEI. CDR3 sequence (DNA): TGTGCCAGCAGCAAGACCGACCAGGGTTATGGCTACACCTTC. It yields the protein CASSKTDQGYGYTF.

The chain recombines TRBV19 with TRBJ1-5; 7 bases line up with TRBD1. The CDR3 runs 15 residues. The germline V gene has CDR1 LNHDA and CDR2 SQIVND (reference sequence). V shed 1 base and J 6 bases; nucleotides not matched to a gene: 6. CDR3 sequence: CASSIGPGQPQPQHF. The DNA of the CDR3 is TGTGCCAGTAGTATAGGGCCGGGACAGCCTCAGCCCCAGCATTTT.

The CDR3 sequence: CASSQEWRGYGYTF. The CDR3 coding sequence is TGTGCCAGCAGCCAAGAGTGGAGGGGCTATGGCTACACCTTC. This chain links TRBV14 with TRBJ1-2; maybe TRBD1 (5 bases). The V end lost 0 bases, the J end lost 4 bases, and 9 bases lay between the germline ends. This CDR3 comprises 14 residues. Germline V gives CDR1 SGHDN, CDR2 FVKESK.

The gene calls are TRBV20-1 and TRBJ2-5; 9 nucleotides agree with TRBD2. This CDR3 has 15 amino acids. The junction had 5 bases not matched to a gene; V was cut back by 3 bases and J by 0 bases. Per germline, CDR1 DFQATT and CDR2 SNEGSKA (reference sequence). CDR3 in DNA: TGCAGTGCTAGTTTGGCGGGGGGGAACCAAGAGACCCAGTACTTC. Its protein is CSASLAGGNQETQYF.

The rearrangement links TRBV5-4 to TRBJ2-2, with a weak D call TRBD2 (5 bases). V was cut by 5 bases and J by 5 bases, with 16 bases left in between. The CDR3 loop spans 15 amino acids. The germline V gene encodes CDR1 SGHNT and CDR2 YYREEE (reference sequence). CDR3 sequence (DNA): TGTGCCAGCAGACAGAGGACCCAGCGGACCGGGGAGCTGTTTTTT. Amino acids: CASRQRTQRTGELFF. Together with reference TRBV5-4 and TRBJ2-2, the CDR3 gives the full variable domain: ETGVTQSPTHLIKTRGQQVTLRCSSQSGHNTVSWYQQALGQGPQFIFQYYREEENGRGNFPPRFSGLQFPNYSSELNVNALELDDSALYLCASRQRTQRTGELFFGEGSRLTVL.

The chain carries TRBV24-1 and TRBJ2-2; maybe TRBD1 (8 bases). Germline V CDR1 and CDR2: KGHDR, SFDVKD. V was pared by 4 bases and J by 3 bases, with 17 bases between. The CDR3 is 17 residues long. This chain's CDR3 is CATSDSQGAGDTGELFF. CDR3 coding DNA: TGTGCCACCAGTGACAGCCAGGGGGCGGGAGACACCGGGGAGCTGTTTTTT.

The CDR3, as DNA: TGTGCCAGCAGCGTAGGACAGGGGGAGTCCTACGAGCAGTACTTC. It translates to CASSVGQGESYEQYF. The chain uses TRBV9 and TRBJ2-7, with TRBD1 matching 9 bases. The length of the CDR3 is 15 residues. V gave up 0 bases and J gave up 1 base; unmatched junction bases: 2. The germline V gene encodes CDR1 SGDLS and CDR2 YYNGEE.

The chain has TRBV6-2 or TRBV6-3 and TRBJ1-2; D unresolved. The CDR3 totals 12 residues. CDR1 is MNHEY, CDR2 SVGEGT, per germline. V was pared by 6 bases and J by 4 bases, with 9 bases between. The CDR3 reads CASSLQSYGYTF. DNA for the CDR3: TGTGCCAGCAGCTTACAGTCCTATGGCTACACCTTC.

This clone was detected once. This chain links TRBV5-1 with TRBJ2-5, with 8 bases lining up with TRBD1. This CDR3 has 15 amino acids. The V gene end was trimmed by 3 bases and the J gene end by 1 base; junction bases not matched to a gene: 5. Germline V gene sequence: CDR1 SGHRS, CDR2 YFSETQ. This CDR3 is CASSSGRGRQETQYF. The CDR3 DNA is TGCGCCAGCAGCTCGGGCAGGGGGCGCCAAGAGACCCAGTACTTC.

The rearrangement uses TRBV5-1 and TRBJ1-2; D is unresolved. CDR3 length equals 12 residues. The V gene's germline CDR1 is SGHRS and CDR2 YFSETQ. Trimming left V 4 bases short and J 2 bases short, with 6 bases between. The chain's CDR3 is CASSEQNYGYTF. CDR3 DNA: TGCGCCAGCAGCGAACAGAACTATGGCTACACCTTC.

V is TRBV4-3 and J is TRBJ1-4, with no clear D. The CDR3 is made up of 16 amino acids. Germline lookup yields CDR1 LGHNA and CDR2 YSLEER. V lost 0 bases and J 0 bases, leaving 8 bases between the germline ends. CDR3 sequence reads: CASSQDRFATNEKLFF. The CDR3 DNA reads TGCGCCAGCAGCCAAGATCGGTTCGCAACTAATGAAAAACTGTTTTTT.

The chain carries TRBV14 and TRBJ1-1, with D possibly matching TRBD1 (6 bases). Looked up from germline, CDR1 is SGHDN and CDR2 is FVKESK. There are 15 residues in the CDR3. Between the trimmed V and J ends, which lost 2 bases and 1 base, there was a span of 11 bases. The CDR3 loop is CASSQFRGENTEAFF. The CDR3 DNA reads TGTGCCAGCAGCCAATTCAGGGGAGAGAACACTGAAGCTTTCTTT.

The chain links TRBV24-1 to TRBJ2-1; TRBD1 agrees at 8 bases. The CDR3 loop spans 14 amino acids. J was trimmed by 1 base and V by 7 bases; bases with no gene match: 2. The germline CDR1 and CDR2 sequences are KGHDR and SFDVKD. The CDR3: CATSTGGSYNEQFF. For the CDR3, the DNA is TGTGCCACCAGCACAGGGGGGTCCTACAATGAGCAGTTCTTC.

The V gene is TRBV12-3 or TRBV12-4, the J gene TRBJ2-1; D remains ambiguous. There are 11 residues in the CDR3. The germline V and J ends were trimmed by 6 bases and 4 bases, with 4 bases remaining between them. The CDR3 loop is CASSQYNEQFF. In DNA, the CDR3 is TGTGCCAGCAGCCAATACAATGAGCAGTTCTTC.

The chain has TRBV6-5 and TRBJ2-1; 11 positions agree with TRBD2. V trimming: 4 bases; J trimming: 10 bases; junction bases outside the gene matches: 9. CDR1 is MNHEY and CDR2 is SVGAGI in the germline V gene. This CDR3 is 15 amino acids long. Here the CDR3 DNA reads TGTGCCAGCAGTTCCGGGACTAGCGGAGCGAGGGAGCAGTTCTTC. Protein: CASSSGTSGAREQFF.

The rearrangement links TRBV3-1 (or the pseudogene TRBV3-2) to TRBJ1-1; TRBD1 aligns across 9 bases. The CDR3 extends over 15 amino acids. Germline CDR1 reads LGHDT; CDR2 reads YNNKEL (reference sequence). With V trimmed by 2 bases and J by 7 bases, 8 bases remained unmatched. CDR3 nucleotides: TGTGCCAGCAGCCAACCGGGACAGGGTGATAGTGAAGCTTTCTTT. This encodes CASSQPGQGDSEAFF.

The chain has TRBV5-1 and TRBJ2-3, with 7 positions matching TRBD2. Germline values: CDR1 SGHRS, CDR2 YFSETQ. The ends lost 0 bases at V and 6 bases at J; junction bases unmatched: 10. This CDR3 contains 16 residues. In nucleotides, the CDR3 is TGCGCCAGCAGCTTGGGTGCTAGCGGCCCCACGGATACGCAGTATTTT. This codes for CASSLGASGPTDTQYF. Full variable domain (missing parts from reference TRBV5-1 and TRBJ2-3): KAGVTQTPRYLIKTRGQQVTLSCSPISGHRSVSWYQQTPGQGLQFLFEYFSETQRNKGNFPGRFSGRQFSNSRSEMNVSTLELGDSALYLCASSLGASGPTDTQYFGPGTRLTVL.

The chain recombines TRBV9 with TRBJ1-1; maybe TRBD1 (5 bases). CDR1 is SGDLS and CDR2 is YYNGEE in the germline V gene. The CDR3 length is 15 residues. Trimming removed 1 base at V and 4 bases at J, with 14 bases between. Here the CDR3 DNA reads TGTGCCAGCAGCGTAATATTAGGAGGGGTCACTGAAGCTTTCTTT. This sequence encodes CASSVILGGVTEAFF.